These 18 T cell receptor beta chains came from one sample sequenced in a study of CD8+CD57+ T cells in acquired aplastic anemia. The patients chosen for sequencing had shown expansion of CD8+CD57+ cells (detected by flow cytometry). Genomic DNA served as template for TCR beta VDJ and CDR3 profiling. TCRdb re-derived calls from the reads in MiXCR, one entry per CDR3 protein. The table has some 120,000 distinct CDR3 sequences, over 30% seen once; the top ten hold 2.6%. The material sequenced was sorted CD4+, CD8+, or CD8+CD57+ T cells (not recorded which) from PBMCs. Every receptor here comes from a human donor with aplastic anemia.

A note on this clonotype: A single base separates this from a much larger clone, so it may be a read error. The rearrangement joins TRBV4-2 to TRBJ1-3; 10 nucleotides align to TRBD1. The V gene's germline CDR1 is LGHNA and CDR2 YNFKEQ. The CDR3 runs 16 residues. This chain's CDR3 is CAGSQAGQGNENTIYF. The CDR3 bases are TGTGCCGGCAGCCAAGCGGGACAGGGGAACGAAAACACCATATATTTT.

The CDR3 reads CASSIGQGEQYF. CDR3 DNA sequence: TGTGCCAGTAGTATAGGGCAGGGCGAGCAGTACTTC. This chain links TRBV19 with TRBJ2-7; tentatively, D is TRBD1 (5 bases). CDR3 size: 12 residues. Trimming took 1 base from V and 6 from J, leaving 7 bases between them. Germline-derived CDR1 and CDR2 are LNHDA and SQIVND (reference sequence). Drawing the rest from reference TRBV19 and TRBJ2-7, the complete variable domain is DGGITQSPKYLFRKEGQNVTLSCEQNLNHDAMYWYRQDPGQGLRLIYYSQIVNDFQKGDIAEGYSVSREKKESFPLTVTSAQKNPTAFYLCASSIGQGEQYFGPGTRLTVT.

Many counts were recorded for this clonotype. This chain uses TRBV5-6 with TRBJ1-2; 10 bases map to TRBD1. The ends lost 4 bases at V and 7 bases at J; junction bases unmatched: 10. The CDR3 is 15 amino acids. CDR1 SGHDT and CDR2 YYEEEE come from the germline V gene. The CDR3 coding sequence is TGTGCCAGCAGCCCCCCGACAGGGGGCATTGGTGGCTACACCTTC. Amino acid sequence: CASSPPTGGIGGYTF.

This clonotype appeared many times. The CDR3 DNA sequence: TGTGCCAGTAGTACAGGGACAGGGGGTGGTCAGCCCCAGCATTTT. This codes for CASSTGTGGGQPQHF. V and J are TRBV19 and TRBJ1-5, with TRBD1 matching 11 bases. The CDR3 spans 15 residues. V lost 4 bases to trimming and J lost 6 bases; unmatched junction nucleotides: 5. Germline CDR1 LNHDA, CDR2 SQIVND (reference sequence).

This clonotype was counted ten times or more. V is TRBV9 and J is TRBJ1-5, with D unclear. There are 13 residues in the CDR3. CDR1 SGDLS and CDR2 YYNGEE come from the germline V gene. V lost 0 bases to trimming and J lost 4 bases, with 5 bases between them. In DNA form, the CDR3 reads TGTGCCAGCAGCGTAGACCCTAATCAGCCCCAGCATTTT. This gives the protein CASSVDPNQPQHF.

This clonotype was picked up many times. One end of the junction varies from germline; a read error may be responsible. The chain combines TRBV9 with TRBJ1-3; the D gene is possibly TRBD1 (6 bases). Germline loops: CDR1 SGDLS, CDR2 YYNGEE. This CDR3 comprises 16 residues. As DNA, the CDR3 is TGTGCCAGCAGCGGCCGGGACATCCACTCTGGAGACACCATATATTTT. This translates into CASSGRDIHSGDTIYF.

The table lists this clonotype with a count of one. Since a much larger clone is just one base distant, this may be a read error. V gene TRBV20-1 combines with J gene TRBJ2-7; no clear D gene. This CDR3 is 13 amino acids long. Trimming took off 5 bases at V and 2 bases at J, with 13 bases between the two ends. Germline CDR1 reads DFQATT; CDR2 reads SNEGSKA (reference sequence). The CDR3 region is CSAGDGAAYEQYF. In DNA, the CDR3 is TGCAGTGCTGGCGACGGTGCAGCCTACGAGCAGTACTTC.

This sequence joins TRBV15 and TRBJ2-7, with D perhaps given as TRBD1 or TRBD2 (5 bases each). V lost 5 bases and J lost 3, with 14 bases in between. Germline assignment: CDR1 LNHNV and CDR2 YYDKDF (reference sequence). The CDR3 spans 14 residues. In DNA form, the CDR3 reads TGTGCCACCAGCGGGGACGGCTTCTACTACGAGCAGTACTTC. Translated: CATSGDGFYYEQYF.

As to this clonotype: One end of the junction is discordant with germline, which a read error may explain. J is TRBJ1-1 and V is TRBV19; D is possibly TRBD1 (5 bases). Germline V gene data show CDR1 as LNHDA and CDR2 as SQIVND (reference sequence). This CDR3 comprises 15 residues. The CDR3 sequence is CASSILGRTNTGAFF. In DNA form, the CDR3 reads TGTGCCAGTAGTATTCTGGGACGGACGAACACTGGAGCTTTCTTT.

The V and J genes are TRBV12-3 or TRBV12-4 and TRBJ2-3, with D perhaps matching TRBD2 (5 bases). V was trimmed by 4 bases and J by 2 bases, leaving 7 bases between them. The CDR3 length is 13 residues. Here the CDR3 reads CASSWESTDTQYF. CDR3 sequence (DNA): TGTGCCAGCAGTTGGGAGTCCACAGATACGCAGTATTTT.

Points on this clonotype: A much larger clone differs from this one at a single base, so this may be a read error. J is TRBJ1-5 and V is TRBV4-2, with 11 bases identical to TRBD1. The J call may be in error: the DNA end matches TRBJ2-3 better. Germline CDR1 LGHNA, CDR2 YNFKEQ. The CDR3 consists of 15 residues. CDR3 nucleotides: TGTGCCAGCAGCCAGGAGGGACAGGGGGATCAGCCCCAGTATTTT. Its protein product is CASSQEGQGDQPQYF.

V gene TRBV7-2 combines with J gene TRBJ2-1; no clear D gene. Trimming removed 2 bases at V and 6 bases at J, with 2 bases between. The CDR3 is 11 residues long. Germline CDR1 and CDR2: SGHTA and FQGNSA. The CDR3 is CASSLSNEQFF. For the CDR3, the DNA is TGTGCCAGCAGCTTAAGCAATGAGCAGTTCTTC.

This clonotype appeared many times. CDR3 nucleotide sequence: TGTGCCAGCCTAGGGGGAGGGAGCATGAACACTGAAGCTTTCTTT. Protein: CASLGGGSMNTEAFF. The chain employs TRBV19 and TRBJ1-1, with TRBD1 as a possible D gene (6 bases). The V end lost 9 bases, the J end lost 0 bases, and 17 bases lay between the germline ends. Germline CDR1 reads LNHDA; CDR2 reads SQIVND (reference sequence). The CDR3 contains 15 residues.

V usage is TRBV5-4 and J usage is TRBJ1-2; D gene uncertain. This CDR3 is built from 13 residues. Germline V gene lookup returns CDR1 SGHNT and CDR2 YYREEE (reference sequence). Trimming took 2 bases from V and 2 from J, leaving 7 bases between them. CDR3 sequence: CASSFDGNYGYTF. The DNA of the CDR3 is TGTGCCAGCAGCTTCGACGGCAACTATGGCTACACCTTC.

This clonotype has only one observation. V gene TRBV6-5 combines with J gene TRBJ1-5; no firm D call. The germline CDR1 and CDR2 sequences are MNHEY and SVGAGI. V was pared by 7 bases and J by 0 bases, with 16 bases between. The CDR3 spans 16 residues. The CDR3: CASNSGETNSNQPQHF. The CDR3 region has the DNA TGTGCCAGCAATTCGGGTGAGACGAATAGCAATCAGCCCCAGCATTTT.

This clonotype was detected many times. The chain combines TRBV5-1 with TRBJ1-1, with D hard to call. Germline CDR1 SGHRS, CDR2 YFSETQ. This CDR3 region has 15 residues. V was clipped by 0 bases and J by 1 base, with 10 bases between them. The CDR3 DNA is TGCGCCAGCAGCTTGGAGTTCGGGAAGAACACTGAAGCTTTCTTT. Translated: CASSLEFGKNTEAFF.

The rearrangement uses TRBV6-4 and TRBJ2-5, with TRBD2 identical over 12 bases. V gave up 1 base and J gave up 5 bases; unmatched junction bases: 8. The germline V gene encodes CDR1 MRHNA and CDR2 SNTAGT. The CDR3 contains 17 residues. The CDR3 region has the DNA TGTGCCAGCAGTGACTTGGGCCTAGCGGGGGGGCGGGAGACCCAGTACTTC. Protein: CASSDLGLAGGRETQYF.

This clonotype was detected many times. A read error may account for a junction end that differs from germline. The CDR3 region has the DNA TGTGCCAGCAGTCGACAGGCGGGAGGCCACTTC. It specifies CASSRQAGGHF. The J gene is TRBJ2-7, the V gene TRBV2; 8 nucleotides align to TRBD2. CDR1 is SNHLY and CDR2 is FYNNEI in the germline V gene. The CDR3 spans 11 residues. The full variable domain, its missing parts supplied by reference TRBV2 and TRBJ2-7, is EPEVTQTPSHQVTQMGQEVILRCVPISNHLYFYWYRQILGQKVEFLVSFYNNEISEKSEIFDDQFSVERPDGSNFTLKIRSTKLEDSAMYFCASSRQAGGHFGPGTRLTVT.